These 27 T cell receptor beta chains share one sample of origin, sequenced in a study of vaccination and CD4 T cells after COVID-19. Sample treatment: approximately nine-day PBMC culture with coronavirus spike peptide pools or control peptides (ViraFEST assay). Their target antigens are unknown. Sequencing of cultured CD4+ T cell DNA used the Oncomine TCR Beta short-read assay. TCRdb re-derived calls from the PCR reads in MiXCR, one entry per CDR3 protein. The table lists about 12,000 distinct CDR3 sequences, 35% to 55% of them singletons. Sequenced material: cultured CD4+ T cells from blood. Source of these receptors: a human donor with COVID-19.

CDR3 DNA: TGTGCCAGCATCGTCGGCCCTCCGAGCGGTGAAGCTTTCTTT. Translation gives CASIVGPPSGEAFF. V and J are TRBV7-9 and TRBJ1-1; no definite D call. Germline loops: CDR1 SEHNR, CDR2 FQNEAQ (reference sequence). CDR3 length: 14 amino acids. Trimming removed 7 bases at V and 7 bases at J, with 19 bases between.

CDR3 nucleotides: TGTGCCAGCAGTGGTAGCGGTGGCACAGATACGCAGTATTTT. It specifies CASSGSGGTDTQYF. The chain joins TRBV2 to TRBJ2-3; D perhaps matches TRBD2 (6 bases). V gave up 4 bases and J gave up 1 base, with 9 bases separating them. The CDR3 consists of 14 residues. Germline V gene data show CDR1 as SNHLY and CDR2 as FYNNEI.

This clonotype was detected only a few times. The CDR3 bases are TGTGCCAGCGGGGACTACGAGCAGTACTTC. This sequence encodes CASGDYEQYF. The chain carries TRBV6-2 or TRBV6-3 and TRBJ2-7; D not certain. V lost 8 bases to trimming and J lost 3 bases, with 5 bases between them. CDR3 length: 10 amino acids. Per germline, CDR1 MNHEY and CDR2 SVGEGT.

Sample share makes this clonotype medium-sized (0.01 to 0.1%). The chain links TRBV3-1 to TRBJ1-1; 10 nucleotides line up with TRBD1. Germline loops: CDR1 LGHDT, CDR2 YNNKEL (reference sequence). With V trimmed by 6 bases and J by 4 bases, 5 bases remained unmatched. The CDR3 totals 14 residues. The CDR3 DNA sequence: TGTGCCAGCAGTATCGGACAGGGGGGCACTGAAGCTTTCTTT. As protein: CASSIGQGGTEAFF.

This clonotype was recorded a few times. This chain's CDR3 is CASSSQIRGETQYF. CDR3 in DNA: TGTGCCAGCAGCTCCCAAATCCGGGGAGAGACCCAGTACTTC. V gene TRBV7-2 combines with J gene TRBJ2-5, with D perhaps matching TRBD2 (5 bases). The CDR3 is 14 amino acids. Per the germline V gene, CDR1 is SGHTA and CDR2 is FQGNSA. Trimming cost V 4 bases and J 4 bases, with 13 bases left between them.

The chain recombines TRBV6-1 with TRBJ2-7, with 7 bases that match TRBD2. Germline V CDR1 and CDR2: MNHNS, SASEGT. CDR3 length equals 15 residues. Trimming took 6 bases from V and 2 from J; bases not matched to a gene: 10. Here the CDR3 reads CASSPGGSFAYEQYF. In nucleotides, the CDR3 is TGTGCCAGCAGCCCGGGAGGCTCTTTTGCCTACGAGCAGTACTTC.

Note on this clonotype: At one end, the junction sequence differs from germline, possibly due to a read error. The chain couples TRBV28 to TRBJ2-7, with D possibly called TRBD1 or TRBD2 (5 bases each). The CDR3 loop spans 14 amino acids. Germline loops: CDR1 MDHEN, CDR2 SYDVKM. CDR3 bases: TGTGCCAGCAGTCAATGGGGGTACTCCCACGAGCAGTACTTC. It encodes CASSQWGYSHEQYF.

In this sample, this clonotype turned up a few times. The chain is built from TRBV7-2 and TRBJ2-3; D is uncertain. Germline assignment: CDR1 SGHTA and CDR2 FQGNSA. CDR3 length: 15 amino acids. The germline V and J ends were trimmed by 0 bases and 1 base, with 8 bases remaining between them. The CDR3 nucleotides read TGTGCCAGCAGCTTAGCGGCGACTGGCACAGATACGCAGTATTTT. Its translation is CASSLAATGTDTQYF.

The chain joins TRBV10-2 to TRBJ2-7, with D unclear. V lost 2 bases and J 4 bases, leaving 3 bases between the germline ends. CDR1 is WSHSY, CDR2 SAAADI, per germline. The CDR3 contains 11 residues. The CDR3 region is CASSEKYEQYF. The CDR3 DNA reads TGCGCCAGCAGTGAGAAGTACGAGCAGTACTTC.

The genes are TRBV7-3 and TRBJ2-3; D remains ambiguous. This CDR3 is 11 amino acids long. V was shortened by 5 bases and J by 4 bases, with 4 bases between the two germline ends. Per germline, CDR1 SGHTA and CDR2 FQGTGA. CDR3 coding DNA: TGTGCCAGCAGCCTAGCAGATACGCAGTATTTT. Protein product: CASSLADTQYF. The full variable domain, its missing parts supplied by reference TRBV7-3 and TRBJ2-3, is GAGVSQTPSNKVTEKGKYVELRCDPISGHTALYWYRQSLGQGPEFLIYFQGTGAADDSGLPNDRFFAVRPEGSVSTLKIQRTERGDSAVYLCASSLADTQYFGPGTRLTVL.

The chain recombines TRBV7-2 with TRBJ2-1, with D hard to call. The last part of the DNA fits TRBJ2-7 better; the J call may be wrong. The CDR3 length is 16 residues. Germline lookup yields CDR1 SGHTA and CDR2 FQGNSA. The CDR3 DNA reads as TGTGCCAGCAGCGAGAGCCCCCGGGCCGCAAGGTCCGAGCAGTACTTC. As protein: CASSESPRAARSEQYF.

This clonotype showed up just a few times. V usage is TRBV6-5 and J usage is TRBJ1-6, with TRBD1 as a possible D gene (6 bases). From germline, CDR1 is MNHEY and CDR2 SVGAGI. Deletions cut 0 bases from V and 7 bases from J, with 16 bases between. The CDR3 has 17 residues. The CDR3 spells CASSYSGLAGANSPLHF. The CDR3 DNA reads as TGTGCCAGCAGTTACTCAGGGTTAGCAGGGGCCAATTCACCCCTCCACTTT.

This clonotype showed up just a few times. A junction boundary mismatches the germline segment, possibly from a read error. In DNA, the CDR3 is TGTGCTAGCAGCTCCCCCATCCCACGACCGGGACATCCTTTTAGCAATCAGCCCCAGCATTTT. It is translated as CASSSPIPRPGHPFSNQPQHF. This chain links TRBV7-7 with TRBJ1-5; tentative D call: TRBD1 (6 bases). The CDR3 loop spans 21 amino acids. In germline, CDR1 is SSHAT, CDR2 FNYEAQ (reference sequence).

This clonotype was detected a few times. V is TRBV7-9 and J is TRBJ1-2; D call uncertain. Looked up from germline, CDR1 is SEHNR and CDR2 is FQNEAQ (reference sequence). V shed 1 base and J shed 4 bases, with 7 bases lying between them. The CDR3 has 13 amino acids. The CDR3 DNA reads TGTGCCAGCAGCTTAGGGGAGATCTATGGCTACACCTTC. Its translation: CASSLGEIYGYTF.

The genes are TRBV7-8 and TRBJ2-2; the D is unclear. This CDR3 has 16 residues. Germline assignment: CDR1 SGHVS and CDR2 FQNEAQ. Trimming took 5 bases from V and 1 from J, leaving 14 bases between them. This CDR3 reads CASSQSHQLNTGELFF. CDR3 bases: TGTGCCAGCAGCCAAAGCCACCAGCTGAACACCGGGGAGCTGTTTTTT.

This chain connects TRBV2 to TRBJ2-7, with 11 bases that match TRBD2. The CDR3 length is 15 residues. The germline CDR1 and CDR2 sequences are SNHLY and FYNNEI. The V gene end was trimmed by 5 bases and the J gene end by 0 bases; junction bases not matched to a gene: 3. The CDR3 DNA is TGTGCCAGCAGTTCTACTAGCGGGAGCTCCTACGAGCAGTACTTC. Its protein is CASSSTSGSSYEQYF. Looking up the rest from reference TRBV2 and TRBJ2-7 gives the full variable domain: EPEVTQTPSHQVTQMGQEVILRCVPISNHLYFYWYRQILGQKVEFLVSFYNNEISEKSEIFDDQFSVERPDGSNFTLKIRSTKLEDSAMYFCASSSTSGSSYEQYFGPGTRLTVT.

Only a few counts were recorded for this clonotype. The rearrangement joins TRBV20-1 to TRBJ2-2, with TRBD2 matching over 7 bases. V lost 6 bases and J lost 2; bases outside the gene matches: 6. The CDR3 totals 14 residues. The germline V gene encodes CDR1 DFQATT and CDR2 SNEGSKA (reference sequence). The DNA of the CDR3 is TGCAGTGCCCCCAGACTAGCTAACACCGGGGAGCTGTTTTTT. Its protein product is CSAPRLANTGELFF.

V gene TRBV5-5 combines with J gene TRBJ2-3; 11 positions agree with TRBD2. This CDR3 comprises 17 residues. The trim removed 0 bases at V and 9 bases at J, leaving 12 bases unmatched. Germline CDR1 and CDR2: SGHKS and YYEKEE (reference sequence). The CDR3 nucleotides read TGTGCCAGCAGCTTGGCCCCGGGACTAGCGGTCGCCGGAACGCAGTATTTT. Protein sequence: CASSLAPGLAVAGTQYF.

This clonotype occurred a few times. V is TRBV10-3 and J is TRBJ2-3; D is perhaps TRBD1 (6 bases). V was shortened by 10 bases and J by 2 bases, with 16 bases between the two germline ends. CDR1 is ENHRY and CDR2 is SYGVKD in the germline V gene. The CDR3 consists of 14 residues. The CDR3, as DNA: TGTGCCACCGCACAGGGTCGGGACACAGATACGCAGTATTTT. Protein product: CATAQGRDTDTQYF.

On this clonotype: Germline and junction disagree at one end, which may indicate a read error. The rearrangement joins TRBV7-7 to TRBJ2-1; TRBD2 might be the D (7 bases). This CDR3 has 15 amino acids. The V gene's germline CDR1 is SSHAT and CDR2 FNYEAQ (reference sequence). The CDR3 loop reads CASSLATGGIDEQFF. DNA for the CDR3: TGTGCTAGCAGCTTAGCGACGGGGGGCATAGATGAGCAGTTCTTC. Full variable domain (outside the CDR3, taken from reference TRBV7-7 and TRBJ2-1): GAGVSQSPRYKVTKRGQDVTLRCDPISSHATLYWYQQALGQGPEFLTYFNYEAQPDKSGLPSDRFSAERPEGSISTLTIQRTEQRDSAMYRCASSLATGGIDEQFFGPGTRLTVL.

V gene TRBV7-4 combines with J gene TRBJ1-4; TRBD1 might be the D (5 bases). CDR1 and CDR2 (germline): SGHVT, SQSDAQ. The CDR3 has 15 amino acids. Deletions cut 5 bases from V and 0 bases from J, with 10 bases between. For the CDR3, the DNA is TGTGCCAGCAGCACCCCGACAGCAACTAATGAAAAACTGTTTTTT. Its protein is CASSTPTATNEKLFF.

V gene TRBV6-1 combines with J gene TRBJ1-5; D remains ambiguous. This CDR3 has 14 residues. Trimming took 5 bases from V and 0 from J, leaving 8 bases between them. Germline lookup yields CDR1 MNHNS and CDR2 SASEGT. For the CDR3, the DNA is TGTGCCAGCAGTAACCCGGATAGCAATCAGCCCCAGCATTTT. It translates to CASSNPDSNQPQHF.

This clonotype has a handful of counts. The J gene is TRBJ1-5, the V gene TRBV7-6; a possible D gene is TRBD1 (6 bases). Germline loops: CDR1 SGHVS, CDR2 FNYEAQ. Deletions cut 2 bases from V and 3 bases from J, with 8 bases between. This CDR3 has 14 residues. CDR3: CASSLTGSNQPQHF. CDR3 coding DNA: TGTGCCAGCAGCTTAACAGGGTCCAATCAGCCCCAGCATTTT.

This clonotype has only a few counts. The chain joins TRBV19 to TRBJ1-2; 9 nucleotides agree with TRBD1. The CDR3 runs 15 residues. After removal of 5 bases from V and 7 bases from J, the junction contained 11 bases not matched to a gene. CDR1 is LNHDA, CDR2 SQIVND, per germline (reference sequence). CDR3 coding DNA: TGTGCCAGTAGTGATTACGGACAGGGGTATGGTGGCTACACCTTC. This codes for CASSDYGQGYGGYTF.

The chain combines TRBV5-4 with TRBJ2-5; D not resolved. V lost 4 bases and J lost 5, with 18 bases in between. The V gene's germline CDR1 is SGHNT and CDR2 YYREEE (reference sequence). CDR3 length: 15 amino acids. In nucleotides, the CDR3 is TGTGCCAGCAGCCCCGAGGCAGCTTCCATGGAGACCCAGTACTTC. Protein product: CASSPEAASMETQYF.

This chain joins TRBV6-1 and TRBJ1-1; D not resolved. This CDR3 region has 10 residues. The ends were cut back, 8 bases at V and 8 bases at J, with 9 bases in the middle. Germline V gene data show CDR1 as MNHNS and CDR2 as SASEGT. In DNA form, the CDR3 reads TGTGCCAGCGGTACCTTCGAAGCTTTCTTT. Its protein product is CASGTFEAFF.

This clonotype was seen only a few times. The chain employs TRBV27 and TRBJ1-1; 8 nucleotides align to TRBD1. This CDR3 region has 14 residues. Trimming took 8 bases from V and 2 from J; bases not matched to a gene: 7. Germline V gene lookup returns CDR1 MNHEY and CDR2 SMNVEV (reference sequence). CDR3 sequence: CASGTTGVNTEAFF. CDR3 DNA sequence: TGTGCCAGCGGGACGACAGGGGTAAACACTGAAGCTTTCTTT.